Listed below are T cell receptor beta chains from one sample, sequenced in a study of shared clonotypes between healthy human individuals. Generated by immunoSEQ multiplex PCR, the TCRdb table keeps only in-frame clones and is missing some. This sample yields millions of clones, of which over 85% are seen a single time; about 1.1% belongs to the top ten. Sequencing was done on a sample of naive CD8+ T cells sorted from blood. The receptors were gathered from a man aged 18-30 years in good health. CDR3s include the opening cysteine and the closing phenylalanine or tryptophan. The D gene is left open where the match is weak. For some rows the clone size is stated as once, few or many, or as a class when expanded; others skip it.

V gene: TRBV19
clone size: .
J gene: TRBJ2-7
D gene: .
CDR3 protein: CASSSTGTPGVEQYF
CDR3 DNA: TGTGCCAGTAGTTCGACCGGGACCCCCGGGGTCGAGCAGTACTTC

V gene: TRBV11-2
clone size: .
J gene: TRBJ2-2
D gene: .
CDR3 protein: CASSLYNPNTGELFF
CDR3 DNA: TGTGCCAGCAGCCTTTACAACCCGAACACCGGGGAGCTGTTTTTT

V gene: TRBV7-8
clone size: .
J gene: TRBJ2-1
D gene: TRBD2
CDR3 protein: CASSLEDSGGYYNEQFF
CDR3 DNA: TGTGCCAGCAGCTTAGAGGATAGCGGGGGGTACTACAATGAGCAGTTCTTC

V gene: TRBV11-2
clone size: .
J gene: TRBJ2-1
D gene: .
CDR3 protein: CASSFSASNEQFF
CDR3 DNA: TGTGCCAGCAGCTTCTCGGCGTCCAATGAGCAGTTCTTC

V gene: TRBV2
clone size: .
J gene: TRBJ1-3
D gene: .
CDR3 protein: CASSEGVVAGNTIYF
CDR3 DNA: TGTGCCAGCAGTGAAGGTGTGGTAGCAGGAAACACCATATATTTT

V gene: TRBV6-5
clone size: .
J gene: TRBJ2-7
D gene: TRBD2
CDR3 protein: CASSYGGEAYEQYF
CDR3 DNA: TGTGCCAGCAGTTACGGGGGGGAAGCCTACGAGCAGTACTTC

V gene: TRBV5-4
clone size: once
J gene: TRBJ2-1
D gene: TRBD2
CDR3 protein: CASSLDPGLAYNEQFF
CDR3 DNA: TGTGCCAGCAGCTTGGATCCGGGACTAGCCTACAATGAGCAGTTCTTC

V gene: TRBV7-9
clone size: .
J gene: TRBJ2-7
D gene: .
CDR3 protein: CASSYRSGYEQYF
CDR3 DNA: TGTGCCAGCAGCTACCGTTCAGGCTACGAGCAGTACTTC

V gene: TRBV7-9
clone size: .
J gene: TRBJ2-7
D gene: .
CDR3 protein: CASTPLSGGADNEQYF
CDR3 DNA: TGTGCCAGCACCCCCCTATCAGGGGGGGCAGATAACGAGCAGTACTTC

V gene: TRBV2
clone size: .
J gene: TRBJ2-3
D gene: TRBD2
CDR3 protein: CASCRRLAGPTDTQYF
CDR3 DNA: TGTGCCAGCTGTCGAAGACTAGCGGGTCCCACAGATACGCAGTATTTT

V gene: TRBV19
clone size: .
J gene: TRBJ2-4
D gene: TRBD1
CDR3 protein: CASSTLDREYIQYF
CDR3 DNA: TGTGCCAGTAGTACCCTCGACAGGGAATACATTCAGTACTTC

V gene: TRBV6-1
clone size: .
J gene: TRBJ1-4
D gene: .
CDR3 protein: CASSEAVLLTNEKLFF
CDR3 DNA: TGTGCCAGCAGTGAAGCGGTTTTGTTAACTAATGAAAAACTGTTTTTT

V gene: TRBV30
clone size: .
J gene: TRBJ1-5
D gene: .
CDR3 protein: CAWSEENSNQPQHF
CDR3 DNA: TGTGCCTGGAGTGAAGAGAATAGCAATCAGCCCCAGCATTTT

V gene: TRBV7-8
clone size: .
J gene: TRBJ2-3
D gene: TRBD2
CDR3 protein: CASSLAEEASGYTDTQYF
CDR3 DNA: TGTGCCAGCAGCTTAGCGGAAGAGGCTAGCGGGTACACAGATACGCAGTATTTT

V gene: TRBV7-9
clone size: .
J gene: TRBJ2-3
D gene: TRBD1
CDR3 protein: CASSGRTGLADTQYF
CDR3 DNA: TGTGCCAGCAGCGGCCGGACAGGGTTGGCAGATACGCAGTATTTT

V gene: TRBV10-1
clone size: .
J gene: TRBJ2-7
D gene: TRBD1
CDR3 protein: CASSESRQGAVEQYF
CDR3 DNA: TGCGCCAGCAGTGAGTCGCGGCAGGGGGCTGTCGAGCAGTACTTC

V gene: TRBV4-3
clone size: .
J gene: TRBJ2-7
D gene: TRBD2
CDR3 protein: CASSPGTSGYYEQYF
CDR3 DNA: TGCGCCAGCAGCCCGGGGACTAGCGGGTATTACGAGCAGTACTTC

V gene: TRBV2
clone size: .
J gene: TRBJ2-2
D gene: .
CDR3 protein: CASSDGEENTGELFF
CDR3 DNA: TGTGCCAGCAGTGATGGGGAGGAGAACACCGGGGAGCTGTTTTTT

V gene: TRBV2
clone size: once
J gene: TRBJ2-7
D gene: .
CDR3 protein: CASSEDRSPLEQYF
CDR3 DNA: TGTGCCAGCAGCGAGGACAGATCCCCCCTCGAGCAGTACTTC

V gene: TRBV9
clone size: .
J gene: TRBJ2-2
D gene: TRBD2
CDR3 protein: CASSVPVGRADTGELFF
CDR3 DNA: TGTGCCAGCAGCGTACCGGTCGGGAGGGCGGACACCGGGGAGCTGTTTTTT